This TCR beta chain was sequenced in a study of early T cells in non-severe SARS-CoV-2 infection. This clonotype was seen many times. Attachment of unique molecular identifiers to individual cDNA molecules was performed. MiXCR, run by TCRdb on the 5' RACE reads, gives a single entry per CDR3 protein. The table shows roughly 97,000 distinct CDR3 sequences, with approximately 10% occurring only once. CDR1 is LNHDA, CDR2 SQIVND, per germline (reference sequence). The length of the CDR3 is 16 residues. The ends were cut back, 3 bases at V and 0 bases at J, with 12 bases in the middle. V gene TRBV19 combines with J gene TRBJ2-1; D perhaps matches TRBD2 (6 bases). The sample was whole blood, taken at baseline. This receptor was taken from an adult who was a healthcare worker with PCR-confirmed SARS-CoV-2 infection or an uninfected control (not recorded which). The DNA for the CDR3 is TGTGCCAGTAGTATTTCTAGCGTGAGCTCCTACAATGAGCAGTTCTTC. Amino acid sequence: CASSISSVSSYNEQFF.